The 10 T cell receptor beta chains below all came from one sample that was sequenced in a study of glioma-infiltrating T cells. Using RNA template, CDR3s of TCR alpha and beta were amplified with iRepertoire arm-PCR. TCRdb fed the multiplex PCR reads into MiXCR, producing one record per CDR3 protein. This table holds over 80,000 distinct CDR3 sequences, 35% to 45% found once. Sequencing was carried out using glioma tissue, nonneoplastic brain tissue, or PBMCs (not recorded which). Source of these receptors: a human donor with low-grade glioma or glioblastoma, undergoing nonglioma brain surgery, or in good health (not recorded which).

The rearrangement joins TRBV6-6 to TRBJ2-1; D not certain. V lost 9 bases to trimming and J lost 6 bases, with 21 bases between them. The length of the CDR3 is 15 residues. Germline assignment: CDR1 MNHNY and CDR2 SVGAGI (reference sequence). The CDR3 sequence: CARGYSMQTVNEQFF. The CDR3 DNA follows: TGTGCCAGAGGTTACTCGATGCAGACCGTCAATGAGCAGTTCTTC.

This clonotype was seen repeatedly, ten times or more. The DNA of the CDR3 is TGTGCCAGTCAGCCGGGGGGTCTGGGCTACACCTTC. Its translation: CASQPGGLGYTF. The V call is TRBV2, the J call TRBJ1-2; tentatively, D is TRBD1 (5 bases). The CDR3 runs to 12 residues. Germline V gene sequence: CDR1 SNHLY, CDR2 FYNNEI. V was trimmed by 9 bases and J by 8 bases, leaving 16 bases between them.

The chain uses TRBV27 and TRBJ1-2; D is unresolved. The V end was cut by 7 bases, the J end by 6 bases, with 18 bases between. CDR1 and CDR2 from the germline V gene are MNHEY and SMNVEV (reference sequence). This CDR3 contains 14 residues. DNA for the CDR3: TGTGCCAGCATTCTCGCCGGGAGGATCAATGGCTACACCTTC. It encodes CASILAGRINGYTF.

This sequence joins TRBV7-9 and TRBJ2-1; the D call may be TRBD1 or TRBD2 (5 bases each). The CDR3 covers 14 residues. The ends were cut back, 5 bases at V and 8 bases at J, with 16 bases in the middle. Germline-derived CDR1 and CDR2 are SEHNR and FQNEAQ (reference sequence). CDR3 protein: CASSPWRGVDEQFF. The CDR3, as DNA: TGTGCCAGCAGCCCCTGGCGAGGGGTGGATGAGCAGTTCTTC. Supplemented by reference TRBV7-9 and TRBJ2-1, the full variable domain reads DTGVSQNPRHKITKRGQNVTFRCDPISEHNRLYWYRQTLGQGPEFLTYFQNEAQLEKSRLLSDRFSAERPKGSFSTLEIQRTEQGDSAMYLCASSPWRGVDEQFFGPGTRLTVL.

This clonotype was picked up many times. The CDR3 region has the DNA TGCGCCAGCAGTCCCGGGACCACATCGAACACCGGGGAGCTGTTTTTT. This encodes CASSPGTTSNTGELFF. The chain combines TRBV4-1 with TRBJ2-2; D possibly matches TRBD1 or TRBD2 (5 bases each). With 6 bases removed from V and 0 bases from J, the gap between germline ends came to 14 bases. This CDR3 has 16 residues. CDR1 is MGHRA, CDR2 YSYEKL, per germline.

In the case of this clonotype: Germline is not matched at one junction end, which may reflect a read error. The rearrangement links TRBV4-3 to TRBJ2-7; D is unclear. The CDR3 loop spans 15 amino acids. Germline V gene data show CDR1 as LGHNA and CDR2 as YSLEER. CDR3 residues: CARSQEQRKGHEQYF. The DNA for the CDR3 is TGCGCCAGAAGCCAAGAGCAAAGAAAAGGCCACGAGCAGTACTTC.

There are many counts of this clonotype. This rearrangement joins TRBV5-5 to TRBJ1-2, with D possibly TRBD1 on 5 matching bases. V was clipped by 0 bases and J by 3 bases, with 9 bases between them. The CDR3 spans 14 residues. The V gene's germline CDR1 is SGHKS and CDR2 YYEKEE (reference sequence). This CDR3 reads CASSLGLRDYGYTF. The CDR3 nucleotides are TGTGCCAGCAGCTTGGGTCTCAGGGACTATGGCTACACCTTC.

Many counts were recorded for this clonotype. The rearrangement joins TRBV4-2 to TRBJ2-1, with D unresolved. The CDR3 spans 14 residues. Germline V gene sequence: CDR1 LGHNA, CDR2 YNFKEQ. V dropped 2 bases and J dropped 9 bases, with 14 bases sitting between them. As DNA, the CDR3 is TGTGCCAGCAGCCAAAACGTCCTGCCCGGTGAGCAGTTCTTC. Protein product: CASSQNVLPGEQFF.

V gene TRBV7-9 combines with J gene TRBJ1-2, with a possible D match to TRBD1 (6 bases). V lost 4 bases and J 4 bases, leaving 19 bases between the germline ends. The V gene's germline CDR1 is SEHNR and CDR2 FQNEAQ (reference sequence). The CDR3 contains 16 residues. CDR3 bases: TGTGCCAGCAGCTACCCGGGACACTCAATTGCCTATGGCTACACCTTC. Protein product: CASSYPGHSIAYGYTF.

This clonotype occurred many times. The J gene is TRBJ1-1, the V gene TRBV27; 8 bases map to TRBD1. The CDR3 totals 15 residues. Germline V CDR1 and CDR2: MNHEY, SMNVEV (reference sequence). The junction had 9 bases not matched to a gene; V was cut back by 5 bases and J by 4 bases. The CDR3 region has the DNA TGTGCCAGCAGTATTAGGACAGGGTTGGGCACTGAAGCTTTCTTT. Protein sequence: CASSIRTGLGTEAFF.